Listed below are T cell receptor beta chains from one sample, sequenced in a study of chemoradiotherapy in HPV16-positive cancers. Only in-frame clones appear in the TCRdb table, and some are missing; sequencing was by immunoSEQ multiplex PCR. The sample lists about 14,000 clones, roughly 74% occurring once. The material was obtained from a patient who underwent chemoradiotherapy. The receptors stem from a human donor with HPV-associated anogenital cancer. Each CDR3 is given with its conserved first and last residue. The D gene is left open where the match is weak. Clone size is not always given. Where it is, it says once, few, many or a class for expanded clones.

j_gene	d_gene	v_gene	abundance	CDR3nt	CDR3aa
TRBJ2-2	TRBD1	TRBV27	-	TGTGCCAGCAGTTTGGGACAGAGGGCCGGGGAGCTGTTTTTT	CASSLGQRAGELFF
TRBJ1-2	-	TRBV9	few	TGTGCCAGCAGCGTAGGGGTGGGGCGAGAAGGGTACACCTTC	CASSVGVGREGYTF
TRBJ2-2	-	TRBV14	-	TGTGCCAGCAGCCAAAGCACCGGGGAGCTGTTTTTT	CASSQSTGELFF
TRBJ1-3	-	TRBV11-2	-	TGTGCCAGCAGCCCCCGGACAGACACCATATATTTT	CASSPRTDTIYF
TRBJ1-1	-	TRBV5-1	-	TGCGCCAGCAGCTCGGGGGGGGTGAACACTGAAGCTTTCTTT	CASSSGGVNTEAFF
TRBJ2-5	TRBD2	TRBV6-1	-	TGTGCCAGCAGTCGGGCGGGAGGGAAGGAAGAGACCCAGTACTTC	CASSRAGGKEETQYF
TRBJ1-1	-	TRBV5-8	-	TGTGCCAGCAGCCAAGGGGTAGCGAACACTGAAGCTTTCTTT	CASSQGVANTEAFF
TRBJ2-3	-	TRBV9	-	TGTGCCAGCAGCGTCGAGCCCACAGATACGCAGTATTTT	CASSVEPTDTQYF
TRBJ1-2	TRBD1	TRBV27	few	TGTGCCAGCAGTTCACCGGGACAGGGGCGAAGTGGCTACACCTTC	CASSSPGQGRSGYTF
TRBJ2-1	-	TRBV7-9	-	TGTGCCAGCAGCTTAGTTTGGGCTAGCTTCCCCTACAATGAGCAGTTCTTC	CASSLVWASFPYNEQFF
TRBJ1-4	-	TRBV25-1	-	TGTGCCAGCAGTTTGCCAATCGGGGGAAATGAAAAACTGTTTTTT	CASSLPIGGNEKLFF
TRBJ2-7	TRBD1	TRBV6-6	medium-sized	TGTGCCAGCGGGACAGTTCACGTGAACGAGCAGTACTTC	CASGTVHVNEQYF
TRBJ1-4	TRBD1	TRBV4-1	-	TGCGCCAGCAGCCAGGACAGGGGGAGAGAAAAACTGTTTTTT	CASSQDRGREKLFF
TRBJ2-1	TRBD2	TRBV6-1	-	TGTGCCAGCAGTGCCGGACTAGCGGGTGTATACAATGAGCAGTTCTTC	CASSAGLAGVYNEQFF
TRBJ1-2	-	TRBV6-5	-	TGTGCCAGCACCAATCGACGGGGGACTGGCTACACCTTC	CASTNRRGTGYTF
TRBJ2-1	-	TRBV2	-	TGTGCCAGCAGTGATTCCGGAGGGGGCAATGAGCAGTTCTTC	CASSDSGGGNEQFF
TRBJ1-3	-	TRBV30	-	TGTGCCTGGAGTGCTAAGGGGCCTTACTCTGGAAACACCATATATTTT	CAWSAKGPYSGNTIYF
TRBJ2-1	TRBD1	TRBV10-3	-	TGTGCCATCACCCCAGACAGGGACGGAGACAATGAGCAGTTCTTC	CAITPDRDGDNEQFF
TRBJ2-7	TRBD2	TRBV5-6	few	TGTGCCAGCAGCCCCGGGACTAGCGGGCAGCGGGAGCAGTACTTC	CASSPGTSGQREQYF
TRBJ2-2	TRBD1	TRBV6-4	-	TGTGCCAGCAGTGGGGGACAGGGGAACACCGGGGAGCTGTTTTTT	CASSGGQGNTGELFF
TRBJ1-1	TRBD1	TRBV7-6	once	TGTGCCAGCAGCTCCTCGACAGGGGGGACTGAAGCTTTCTTT	CASSSSTGGTEAFF
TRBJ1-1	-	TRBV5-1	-	TGCGCCAGCAGCTTCACCGGACGGGGAACTGAAGCTTTCTTT	CASSFTGRGTEAFF
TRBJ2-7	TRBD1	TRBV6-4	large	TGTGCCATACAAACCGGGACAGGGGCTATGTACGAGCAGTACTTC	CAIQTGTGAMYEQYF
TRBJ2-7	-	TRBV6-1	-	TGTGCCAGCCTACCCCGTCGGGGGACGACCTACGAGCAGTACTTC	CASLPRRGTTYEQYF